These 13 T cell receptor beta chains originate from one sample sequenced in a study of T cell repertoires in cytomegalovirus infection. For these receptors, no antigen is known. Each CDR3 protein is one row after TCRdb ran MiXCR on the reads. Found here are roughly 570,000 distinct CDR3 sequences, just under 40% of them singletons; the top ten hold about 46%. Sequenced here: cultured PBMCs, sampled from culture after CMV antigen stimulation. The receptors were gathered from a human donor in good health (CMV status not recorded). Some clones in this sample may be carry-over from other donors' samples.

This clonotype was counted only a few times. The CDR3 loop is CASSSRRGTGELFF. CDR3 in DNA: TGTGCCAGCAGCTCTAGGCGGGGGACCGGGGAGCTGTTTTTT. The V and J genes are TRBV7-2 and TRBJ2-2; TRBD2 aligns across 7 bases. V dropped 4 bases and J dropped 5; count of bases not matched to a gene: 4. Looked up from germline, CDR1 is SGHTA and CDR2 is FQGNSA. The CDR3 extends over 14 amino acids.

The V and J genes are TRBV12-3 or TRBV12-4 and TRBJ1-5, with D maybe TRBD1 (5 bases). The CDR3 totals 15 residues. V was trimmed by 0 bases and J by 5 bases, leaving 11 bases between them. The CDR3 sequence is CASSLAGTSDQPQHF. DNA for the CDR3: TGTGCCAGCAGTTTAGCCGGGACGAGTGATCAGCCCCAGCATTTT.

This clonotype was counted only a few times. This sequence joins TRBV24-1 and TRBJ2-1; 13 nucleotides align to TRBD2. Germline V lookup: CDR1 KGHDR, CDR2 SFDVKD. The CDR3 has 16 amino acids. The ends lost 4 bases at V and 7 bases at J; junction bases unmatched: 6. DNA of the CDR3: TGTGCCACCAGTGACCCCGGGACTAGCGGGACAAATGAGCAGTTCTTC. Translated: CATSDPGTSGTNEQFF.

The rearrangement links TRBV7-8 to TRBJ2-5; D remains ambiguous. CDR1 SGHVS and CDR2 FQNEAQ come from the germline V gene. The CDR3 loop spans 12 amino acids. Trimming pared 3 bases from V and 5 bases from J, leaving 7 bases between. The CDR3: CASSFETETQYF. In DNA, the CDR3 is TGTGCCAGCAGCTTCGAGACGGAGACCCAGTACTTC.

This clonotype was seen at least ten times. V usage is TRBV7-2 and J usage is TRBJ1-3, with D maybe TRBD1 (5 bases). The CDR3 extends over 16 amino acids. V was shortened by 2 bases and J by 0 bases, with 11 bases between the two germline ends. CDR1 and CDR2 from the germline V gene are SGHTA and FQGNSA. The CDR3 region is CASSLLGRASGNTIYF. CDR3 nucleotides: TGTGCCAGCAGCTTATTGGGCAGGGCCTCTGGAAACACCATATATTTT.

The gene calls are TRBV6-1 and TRBJ1-5, with D tentatively TRBD1 (5 bases). The CDR3 spans 14 residues. Per the germline V gene, CDR1 is MNHNS and CDR2 is SASEGT. The V gene lost 8 bases and the J gene lost 0 bases, with 11 bases spanning the gap. The CDR3 DNA follows: TGTGCCAGCGGGGGAAAAAATAGCAATCAGCCCCAGCATTTT. Its protein product is CASGGKNSNQPQHF.

V is TRBV28 and J is TRBJ2-7; 7 positions match TRBD1. This CDR3 is built from 15 residues. V was clipped by 6 bases and J by 2 bases; unmatched bases: 10. Germline CDR1 is MDHEN and CDR2 is SYDVKM. The CDR3 DNA is TGTGCCAGCAGCTCCACAGGGGCTATCGCCTACGAGCAGTACTTC. Encoded protein: CASSSTGAIAYEQYF. The full variable domain, with the rest looked up from reference TRBV28 and TRBJ2-7, is DVKVTQSSRYLVKRTGEKVFLECVQDMDHENMFWYRQDPGLGLRLIYFSYDVKMKEKGDIPEGYSVSREKKERFSLILESASTNQTSMYLCASSSTGAIAYEQYFGPGTRLTVT.

J is TRBJ2-5 and V is TRBV6-6; the match to TRBD2 covers 7 bases. Trimming at V came to 7 bases and at J to 5 bases, leaving 10 bases not matched to a gene. This CDR3 comprises 14 residues. Germline V gene data show CDR1 as MNHNY and CDR2 as SVGAGI (reference sequence). Here the CDR3 reads CASNRPIGGETQYF. The CDR3 coding sequence is TGTGCCAGCAACCGACCCATCGGGGGGGAGACCCAGTACTTC.

The chain uses TRBV7-2 and TRBJ2-4; TRBD1 matches 8 bases. This CDR3 comprises 14 residues. V lost 5 bases, J lost 7 bases, and 7 bases stayed unmatched. The germline V gene has CDR1 SGHTA and CDR2 FQGNSA. CDR3 region: CASSRTGTGNIQYF. CDR3 in DNA: TGTGCCAGCAGCCGGACAGGGACCGGGAACATTCAGTACTTC. Full variable domain (missing parts from reference TRBV7-2 and TRBJ2-4): GAGVSQSPSNKVTEKGKDVELRCDPISGHTALYWYRQSLGQGLEFLIYFQGNSAPDKSGLPSDRFSAERTGGSVSTLTIQRTQQEDSAVYLCASSRTGTGNIQYFGAGTRLSVL.

Only a few counts were recorded for this clonotype. V is TRBV10-3 and J is TRBJ1-2; maybe TRBD1 (6 bases). This CDR3 is built from 15 residues. The germline V gene has CDR1 ENHRY and CDR2 SYGVKD. The germline V and J ends were trimmed by 2 bases and 3 bases, with 13 bases remaining between them. The CDR3 sequence is CAISEAPTGHYGYTF. The CDR3 nucleotides read TGTGCCATCAGTGAGGCCCCTACAGGGCACTATGGCTACACCTTC.

The V call is TRBV7-6, the J call TRBJ2-2, with TRBD1 matching 8 bases. The CDR3 is 16 amino acids. The ends lost 5 bases at V and 2 bases at J; junction bases unmatched: 7. The germline gives CDR1 SGHVS, CDR2 FNYEAQ. The CDR3 loop reads CASSQRTGKNTGELFF. The CDR3 DNA is TGTGCCAGCAGCCAGCGGACAGGGAAAAACACCGGGGAGCTGTTTTTT. The full variable domain, rest sourced from reference TRBV7-6 and TRBJ2-2, is GAGVSQSPRYKVTKRGQDVALRCDPISGHVSLYWYRQALGQGPEFLTYFNYEAQQDKSGLPNDRFSAERPEGSISTLTIQRTEQRDSAMYRCASSQRTGKNTGELFFGEGSRLTVL.

The rearrangement uses TRBV5-4 and TRBJ2-7; possibly TRBD1 for D (5 bases). This CDR3 spans 14 amino acids. In germline, CDR1 is SGHNT, CDR2 YYREEE (reference sequence). Between the trimmed V and J ends, which lost 3 bases and 3 bases, there was a span of 13 bases. CDR3 loop: CASSSGWGRYEQYF. In DNA, the CDR3 is TGTGCCAGCAGCTCCGGATGGGGCCGCTACGAGCAGTACTTC.

The chain is built from TRBV28 and TRBJ2-1; the match to TRBD1 covers 9 bases. The CDR3 spans 17 residues. Unmatched junction bases numbered 14, after V lost 7 bases and J lost 4 bases. Germline-derived CDR1 and CDR2 are MDHEN and SYDVKM. The CDR3 nucleotides are TGTGCCAGCAATTCGATCGCCGGGACAGGGAGGTACAATGAGCAGTTCTTC. Its protein is CASNSIAGTGRYNEQFF.